The 27 T cell receptor beta chains listed next were all sequenced from one sample in a study of cytomegalovirus exposure and HLA in healthy donors. Both 60 Vbeta primers and 13 Jbeta primers went into the PCR. This table comes from immunoSEQ multiplex PCR, and its TCRdb copy is limited to in-frame clones, with some not included. Here the sample spans about 190,000 clones, roughly four fifths being singletons. Sequenced sample: PBMCs. All receptors derive from a woman aged 30 to 39 in good health and CMV-seropositive.

The V and J genes are TRBV11-2 and TRBJ2-2; 15 bases match TRBD2. The V gene's germline CDR1 is SGHAT and CDR2 FQNNGV. The CDR3 runs to 15 residues. V was clipped by 5 bases and J by 7 bases; unmatched bases: 2. CDR3 coding DNA: TGTGCCAGCAGCATGGGACTAGCGGGGGGCGGGGAGCTGTTTTTT. Translating gives CASSMGLAGGGELFF. Looking up the rest from reference TRBV11-2 and TRBJ2-2 gives the full variable domain: EAGVAQSPRYKIIEKRQSVAFWCNPISGHATLYWYQQILGQGPKLLIQFQNNGVVDDSQLPKDRFSAERLKGVDSTLKIQPAKLEDSAVYLCASSMGLAGGGELFFGEGSRLTVL.

V is TRBV15 and J is TRBJ2-1, with 7 bases lining up with TRBD2. The trim removed 0 bases at V and 4 bases at J, leaving 6 bases unmatched. The CDR3 extends over 16 amino acids. The V gene's germline CDR1 is LNHNV and CDR2 YYDKDF (reference sequence). The CDR3 spells CATSRDRASGYNEQFF. In DNA form, the CDR3 reads TGTGCCACCAGCAGAGATCGAGCTAGCGGTTACAATGAGCAGTTCTTC.

The chain carries TRBV5-8 and TRBJ1-5; 11 bases line up with TRBD1. The germline CDR1 and CDR2 sequences are SGHTS and YDEGEE. The CDR3 extends over 15 amino acids. V shed 3 bases and J 4 bases; nucleotides not matched to a gene: 3. CDR3 residues: CASSWGTGGNQPQHF. The CDR3 nucleotides are TGTGCCAGCAGCTGGGGGACAGGGGGGAATCAGCCCCAGCATTTT.

The rearrangement joins TRBV29-1 to TRBJ1-2, with D possibly being TRBD1 (6 bases). From germline, CDR1 is SQVTM and CDR2 ANQGSEA. The CDR3 has 14 residues. Between the trimmed V and J ends, which lost 7 bases and 3 bases, there was a span of 18 bases. The CDR3 sequence is CSAGLRDMDYGYTF. CDR3 sequence (DNA): TGCAGCGCCGGACTCAGGGACATGGACTATGGCTACACCTTC.

V is TRBV7-6 and J is TRBJ2-7; TRBD1 is a possible D gene (5 bases). The V end lost 0 bases, the J end lost 1 base, and 16 bases lay between the germline ends. The germline CDR1 and CDR2 sequences are SGHVS and FNYEAQ. The CDR3 totals 17 residues. CDR3 DNA sequence: TGTGCCAGCAGCTTAGCCGCCGCAGGGATCCCTTCCTACGAGCAGTACTTC. Protein: CASSLAAAGIPSYEQYF.

The chain recombines TRBV6-6 with TRBJ1-2; 8 bases line up with TRBD1. The CDR3 is made up of 13 amino acids. Germline CDR1 is MNHNY and CDR2 is SVGAGI (reference sequence). V dropped 5 bases and J dropped 3; count of bases not matched to a gene: 2. CDR3 coding DNA: TGTGCCAGCAGTCAGACAGGGGACTATGGCTACACCTTC. Residues: CASSQTGDYGYTF.

The V and J genes are TRBV7-9 and TRBJ2-7; perhaps TRBD2 as D (5 bases). Germline values: CDR1 SEHNR, CDR2 FQNEAQ (reference sequence). Trimming left V 0 bases short and J 10 bases short, with 10 bases between. The CDR3 is 12 residues long. CDR3 region: CASSLAGGSQYF. For the CDR3, the DNA is TGTGCCAGCAGCTTAGCAGGAGGATCTCAGTACTTC.

The chain links TRBV18 to TRBJ2-7, with D possibly TRBD1 on 6 matching bases. Germline CDR1 is KGHSH and CDR2 is LQKENI. Trimming stripped 6 bases from V and 7 bases from J, with 19 bases between. This CDR3 spans 14 amino acids. The CDR3 nucleotides are TGTGCCAGCTCGACGGGGACACCGTCGCGGGAGCAGTACTTC. Translated: CASSTGTPSREQYF.

The V gene is TRBV13, the J gene TRBJ2-5; 10 nucleotides agree with TRBD2. With the DNA end fitting TRBJ2-7 better, the J assignment may be wrong. This CDR3 comprises 13 residues. Germline loops: CDR1 PRHDT, CDR2 FYEKMQ (reference sequence). The CDR3: CASSSSGRDEQYF. CDR3 nucleotides: TGTGCCAGCAGCTCCAGCGGGAGGGACGAGCAGTACTTC.

This clone was seen only a few times. The chain joins TRBV18 to TRBJ1-5; no clear D gene. The germline gives CDR1 KGHSH, CDR2 LQKENI. The CDR3 totals 17 residues. V lost 0 bases, J lost 0 bases, and 12 bases lay in between. Here the CDR3 reads CASSPPIDKPSNQPQHF. The CDR3 region has the DNA TGTGCCAGCTCACCACCGATAGACAAACCTAGCAATCAGCCCCAGCATTTT.

The genes are TRBV19 and TRBJ1-1, with D tentatively TRBD1 (6 bases). The CDR3 runs to 15 residues. The ends were cut back, 3 bases at V and 2 bases at J, with 13 bases in the middle. In germline, CDR1 is LNHDA, CDR2 SQIVND (reference sequence). CDR3 region: CASSMFGGANTEAFF. DNA for the CDR3: TGTGCCAGTAGTATGTTTGGGGGCGCCAACACTGAAGCTTTCTTT. Variable domain in full (rest from reference TRBV19 and TRBJ1-1): DGGITQSPKYLFRKEGQNVTLSCEQNLNHDAMYWYRQDPGQGLRLIYYSQIVNDFQKGDIAEGYSVSREKKESFPLTVTSAQKNPTAFYLCASSMFGGANTEAFFGQGTRLTVV.

The CDR3 loop reads CASSFRPLSGNTIYF. The DNA for the CDR3 is TGTGCCAGCAGTTTTCGTCCCCTCTCTGGAAACACCATATATTTT. The chain carries TRBV28 and TRBJ1-3; no reliable D call. Germline V gives CDR1 MDHEN, CDR2 SYDVKM. This CDR3 comprises 15 residues. V dropped 3 bases and J dropped 0 bases, with 9 bases sitting between them.

Concerning this clone: Distinct nucleotide sequences in the sample also encode this CDR3. The CDR3 spells CATSGRLAGGTDTQYF. The CDR3 DNA sequence: TGTGCCACCAGCGGCCGACTAGCGGGAGGCACAGATACGCAGTATTTT. The rearrangement links TRBV15 to TRBJ2-3, with TRBD2 matching over 12 bases. This CDR3 spans 16 amino acids. The V gene's germline CDR1 is LNHNV and CDR2 YYDKDF (reference sequence). V trimming: 5 bases; J trimming: 1 base; junction bases outside the gene matches: 4.

This sequence joins TRBV19 and TRBJ1-5; D is perhaps TRBD1 (5 bases). Trimming cost V 5 bases and J 0 bases, with 14 bases left between them. CDR3 size: 16 residues. The germline V gene has CDR1 LNHDA and CDR2 SQIVND (reference sequence). CDR3 amino acids: CASSYVGGTSNQPQHF. The CDR3 DNA is TGTGCCAGTAGTTATGTCGGGGGGACTAGCAATCAGCCCCAGCATTTT.

The rearrangement links TRBV2 to TRBJ1-1, with D maybe TRBD1 (6 bases). The CDR3 covers 14 residues. Trimming took off 1 base at V and 6 bases at J, with 12 bases between the two ends. Germline CDR1 and CDR2: SNHLY and FYNNEI. The CDR3 sequence: CASSEGDISPEAFF. The CDR3 coding sequence is TGTGCCAGCAGTGAAGGGGACATTAGTCCTGAAGCTTTCTTT.

The chain employs TRBV11-1 and TRBJ1-2, with 7 positions matching TRBD1. CDR1 is SGHAT, CDR2 FQDESV, per germline (reference sequence). V shed 4 bases and J 1 base; nucleotides not matched to a gene: 9. The CDR3 extends over 16 amino acids. The CDR3: CASSSTRGIGNYGYTF. CDR3 bases: TGTGCCAGCAGCTCGACCAGGGGGATTGGTAACTATGGCTACACCTTC. The complete variable domain, with remaining parts taken from reference TRBV11-1 and TRBJ1-2, reads EAEVAQSPRYKITEKSQAVAFWCDPISGHATLYWYRQILGQGPELLVQFQDESVVDDSQLPKDRFSAERLKGVDSTLKIQPAELGDSAMYLCASSSTRGIGNYGYTFGSGTRLTVV.

This clone was detected only a few times. The V call is TRBV5-1, the J call TRBJ2-1; 8 nucleotides line up with TRBD2. Germline V CDR1 and CDR2: SGHRS, YFSETQ. The V gene end was trimmed by 0 bases and the J gene end by 7 bases; junction bases not matched to a gene: 6. The CDR3 has 15 residues. Here the CDR3 reads CASSLGSGIINEQFF. CDR3 bases: TGCGCCAGCAGCTTGGGTAGCGGGATAATAAATGAGCAGTTCTTC.

The V gene is TRBV2, the J gene TRBJ2-7, with D possibly TRBD2 on 6 matching bases. The CDR3 extends over 15 amino acids. Trimming left V 5 bases short and J 0 bases short, with 14 bases between. CDR1 and CDR2 from the germline V gene are SNHLY and FYNNEI. The CDR3 DNA sequence: TGTGCCAGCAGTTTTCGACGGGGGAGCTCCTACGAGCAGTACTTC. It yields the protein CASSFRRGSSYEQYF. The full variable domain, in which reference TRBV2 and TRBJ2-7 provide the parts outside the CDR3, is EPEVTQTPSHQVTQMGQEVILRCVPISNHLYFYWYRQILGQKVEFLVSFYNNEISEKSEIFDDQFSVERPDGSNFTLKIRSTKLEDSAMYFCASSFRRGSSYEQYFGPGTRLTVT.

This rearrangement joins TRBV28 to TRBJ1-4; D perhaps matches TRBD1 (5 bases). The CDR3 contains 15 residues. Germline assignment: CDR1 MDHEN and CDR2 SYDVKM. Trimming cost V 2 bases and J 8 bases, with 15 bases left between them. CDR3: CASSLDGGVGEKLFF. Written as DNA, the CDR3 is TGTGCCAGCAGTTTAGATGGGGGGGTAGGGGAAAAACTGTTTTTT.

The chain links TRBV5-1 to TRBJ2-7; 7 bases agree with TRBD2. In germline, CDR1 is SGHRS, CDR2 YFSETQ. V shed 0 bases and J 7 bases; nucleotides not matched to a gene: 4. The CDR3 has 13 amino acids. CDR3 protein: CASSLEAGSEQYF. DNA for the CDR3: TGCGCCAGCAGCTTGGAAGCGGGATCTGAGCAGTACTTC.

The chain is built from TRBV6-5 and TRBJ1-2; the match to TRBD1 covers 10 bases. The CDR3 covers 12 residues. Germline V gives CDR1 MNHEY, CDR2 SVGAGI. V lost 6 bases, J lost 8 bases, and 3 bases stayed unmatched. CDR3 amino acids: CASRGQGRGYTF. The CDR3 region has the DNA TGTGCCAGCAGGGGACAGGGGAGGGGCTACACCTTC.

In the case of this clone: Other nucleotide sequences in the sample specify the same CDR3. The V and J genes are TRBV27 and TRBJ2-1; D is unresolved. The CDR3 contains 14 residues. CDR1 is MNHEY and CDR2 is SMNVEV in the germline V gene (reference sequence). V gave up 2 bases and J gave up 4 bases, with 9 bases separating them. CDR3 in DNA: TGTGCCAGCAGTTTACAAGGAGCTTACAATGAGCAGTTCTTC. Translating gives CASSLQGAYNEQFF.

This chain links TRBV28 with TRBJ2-7; 11 bases map to TRBD2. Germline CDR1 MDHEN, CDR2 SYDVKM. CDR3 length: 15 residues. V was clipped by 3 bases and J by 4 bases; unmatched bases: 5. The CDR3 spells CASSLQLAGAYEQYF. The DNA of the CDR3 is TGTGCCAGCAGTTTGCAACTAGCGGGAGCTTACGAGCAGTACTTC.

The chain carries TRBV7-9 and TRBJ2-7; 10 bases line up with TRBD2. Looked up from germline, CDR1 is SEHNR and CDR2 is FQNEAQ (reference sequence). J gave up 6 bases and V 4 bases, and 9 bases lay outside the gene matches. The CDR3 is 15 amino acids. CDR3 protein: CASSSVAGGYAEQYF. CDR3 nucleotide sequence: TGTGCCAGCAGCTCGGTAGCGGGAGGATACGCCGAGCAGTACTTC.

The chain carries TRBV29-1 and TRBJ2-3; no reliable D call. Germline CDR1 is SQVTM and CDR2 is ANQGSEA. The CDR3 consists of 13 residues. V shed 0 bases and J shed 5 bases, with 9 bases lying between them. This CDR3 is CSVEDMREDTQYF. CDR3 sequence (DNA): TGCAGCGTTGAAGATATGCGAGAAGATACGCAGTATTTT.

This clone was observed a few times. J is TRBJ2-2 and V is TRBV15; 8 bases agree with TRBD2. J lost 1 base, V lost 1 base, and 2 bases had no gene match. Germline V gene sequence: CDR1 LNHNV, CDR2 YYDKDF (reference sequence). The CDR3 contains 16 residues. CDR3 region: CATSRALAGNTGELFF. Here the CDR3 DNA reads TGTGCCACCAGCAGAGCCCTAGCGGGGAACACCGGGGAGCTGTTTTTT. Full variable domain (missing parts from reference TRBV15 and TRBJ2-2): DAMVIQNPRYQVTQFGKPVTLSCSQTLNHNVMYWYQQKSSQAPKLLFHYYDKDFNNEADTPDNFQSRRPNTSFCFLDIRSPGLGDTAMYLCATSRALAGNTGELFFGEGSRLTVL.

The rearrangement joins TRBV19 to TRBJ1-1, with D uncertain. This CDR3 region has 12 residues. V dropped 5 bases and J dropped 6 bases, with 10 bases sitting between them. Germline CDR1 and CDR2: LNHDA and SQIVND (reference sequence). CDR3 region: CASSVPVPEAFF. CDR3 nucleotide sequence: TGTGCCAGTAGTGTCCCGGTCCCTGAAGCTTTCTTT.